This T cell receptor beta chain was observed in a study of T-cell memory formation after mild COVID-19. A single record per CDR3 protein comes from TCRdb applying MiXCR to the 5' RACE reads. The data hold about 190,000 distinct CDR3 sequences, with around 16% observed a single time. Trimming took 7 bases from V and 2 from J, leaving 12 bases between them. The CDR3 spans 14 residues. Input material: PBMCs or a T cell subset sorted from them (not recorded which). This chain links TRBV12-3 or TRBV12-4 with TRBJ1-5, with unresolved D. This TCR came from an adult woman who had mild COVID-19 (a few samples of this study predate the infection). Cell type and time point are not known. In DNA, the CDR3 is TGTGCCAGCAAGCAGGCTCAGGGCAATCAGCCCCAGCATTTT. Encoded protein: CASKQAQGNQPQHF.